The clone carrying this T cell receptor (beta chain) is medium-sized by share. The antigen remains unidentified. This specimen comes from a study of STAT3 mutations in large granular lymphocyte leukemia. Broader study findings: All newly emerging clones after therapy were STAT3 wild type. At least one immunodominant TCR beta clonotype appeared in every T-cell large granular lymphocyte leukemia patient. Some patients had dominant TCR clones larger than their STAT3 mutant burden.

The assay was immunoSEQ multiplex PCR, and TCRdb's table has in-frame clones only and misses some. The sample records about 2,200 clones, about 53% being singletons. Source material: peripheral blood mononuclear cells. The clonotype comes from a man aged 55 to 70 with T-cell large granular lymphocyte leukemia. Some clones in this sample may be carry-over from other donors' samples.

CDR3 nucleotide sequence: TGCACCAGCAGACAGGAAGAGACCCAGTACTTC. This encodes CTSRQEETQYF. The genes are TRBV1 and TRBJ2-5; TRBD1, the table's D call, was not compared with the DNA. TRBV1 is described as a pseudogene. This CDR3 is built from 11 residues.